This T cell receptor beta chain was observed in a study of blood T cell repertoires in COVID-19. Study as a whole: COVID-19 samples collected from the United States, Italy and Spain covered acute and convalescent phases. T cells, B-cell-depleted T cells, or PBMCs supplied cDNA or gDNA.

Under the authors' procedure: Amplification with reference gene primers provided the estimates of nucleated cell counts. Produced via immunoSEQ multiplex PCR; TCRdb's table is partial and in-frame only. The V and J calls and clone size were taken over from that table, and D and trimming were inferred from the DNA. The table lists about 400,000 clones, approximately 89% of them singletons. Trimming at V came to 6 bases and at J to 1 base, leaving 8 bases not matched to a gene. This CDR3 comprises 15 residues. CDR1 and CDR2 (germline): MDHEN, SYDVKM. Donors in Cohort 3 counted as recovered after two negative PCRs, clearance, or symptom resolution.

Sequenced sample: PBMCs or T cells enriched from blood (not recorded which). The chain carries TRBV28 and TRBJ2-5; 7 bases line up with TRBD1. This clonotype was sampled from a young woman who had recovered from COVID-19. The CDR3 protein is CASSRPGQTQETQYF. CDR3 in DNA: TGTGCCAGCAGCCGCCCGGGACAGACCCAAGAGACCCAGTACTTC.